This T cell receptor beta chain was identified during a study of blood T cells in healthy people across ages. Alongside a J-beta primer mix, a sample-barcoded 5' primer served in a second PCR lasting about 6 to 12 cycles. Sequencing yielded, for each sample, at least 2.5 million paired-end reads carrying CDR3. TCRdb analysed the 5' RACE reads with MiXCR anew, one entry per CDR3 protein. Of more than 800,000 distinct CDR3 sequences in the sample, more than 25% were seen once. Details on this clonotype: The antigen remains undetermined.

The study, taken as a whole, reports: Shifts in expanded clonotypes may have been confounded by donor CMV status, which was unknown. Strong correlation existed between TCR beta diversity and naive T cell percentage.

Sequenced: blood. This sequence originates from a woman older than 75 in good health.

The CDR3 region is CSARVRGASSQPQHF. As DNA, the CDR3 is TGCAGTGCTAGAGTTAGGGGAGCCTCTAGTCAGCCCCAGCATTTT. The chain links TRBV20-1 to TRBJ1-5, with D possibly being TRBD1 (5 bases). The germline V and J ends were trimmed by 1 base and 6 bases, with 16 bases remaining between them. In germline, CDR1 is DFQATT, CDR2 SNEGSKA (reference sequence). There are 15 residues in the CDR3.